This paragraph covers one T cell receptor beta chain sequence. Sequenced by immunoSEQ multiplex PCR; TCRdb stores in-frame clones only, minus some. Here the sample spans tens of thousands of clones, about 92% being singletons. This CDR3 comprises 15 residues. The germline gives CDR1 LNHDA, CDR2 SQIVND (reference sequence). V lost 7 bases to trimming and J lost 2 bases, with 18 bases between them. The sample is drawn from a study of resident and recirculating memory T cells in vitiligo. Source material: blood. V and J are TRBV19 and TRBJ2-7; TRBD1 might be the D (7 bases). The receptor's source is a male donor with vitiligo. In DNA, the CDR3 is TGTGCCAGTAACCCGGGGGACAGCGGCCCCTACGAGCAGTACTTC. Translating it yields CASNPGDSGPYEQYF.